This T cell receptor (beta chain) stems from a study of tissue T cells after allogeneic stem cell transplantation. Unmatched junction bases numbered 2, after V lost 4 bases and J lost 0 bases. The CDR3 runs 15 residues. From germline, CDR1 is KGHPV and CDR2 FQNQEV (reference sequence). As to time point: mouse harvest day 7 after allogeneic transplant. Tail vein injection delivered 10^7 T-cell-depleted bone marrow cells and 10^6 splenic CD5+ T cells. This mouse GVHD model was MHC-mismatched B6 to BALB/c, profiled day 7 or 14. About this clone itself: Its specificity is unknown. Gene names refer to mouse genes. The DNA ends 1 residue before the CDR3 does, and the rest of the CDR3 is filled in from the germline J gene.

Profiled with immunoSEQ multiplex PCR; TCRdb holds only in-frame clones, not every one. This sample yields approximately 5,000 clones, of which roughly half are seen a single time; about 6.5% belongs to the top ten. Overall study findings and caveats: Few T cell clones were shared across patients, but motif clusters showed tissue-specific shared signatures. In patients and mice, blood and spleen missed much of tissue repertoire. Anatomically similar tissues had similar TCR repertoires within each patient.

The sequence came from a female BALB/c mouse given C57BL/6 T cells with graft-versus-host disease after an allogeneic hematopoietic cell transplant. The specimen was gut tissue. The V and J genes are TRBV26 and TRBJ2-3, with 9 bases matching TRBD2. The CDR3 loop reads CASSQGLGSAETLYF. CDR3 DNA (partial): TGTGCCAGCAGTCAGGGACTGGGTAGTGCAGAAACGCTGTAT.